This paragraph reports one T cell receptor beta chain. Other DNA variants within this sample encode the same CDR3. The entry originates in a study of blood T cell repertoires in COVID-19. In the original analysis: Amplification with reference gene primers provided the estimates of nucleated cell counts. This table comes from immunoSEQ multiplex PCR, and its TCRdb copy is limited to in-frame clones, with some not included. That table furnishes V, J and clone size, whereas the DNA furnished D and trimming. This sample carries fewer than 200,000 clones, just under 90% of them seen once, and the ten largest clones take around 13%. The germline V gene has CDR1 KGHSH and CDR2 LQKENI. This CDR3 is built from 14 residues. Deletions cut 1 base from V and 0 bases from J, with 7 bases between.

The genes are TRBV18 and TRBJ2-7, with unresolved D. Material for sequencing was peripheral blood. The receptor was derived from a woman in her 70s with COVID-19, enrolled during active disease. DNA of the CDR3: TGTGCCAGCTCACCACTGCGGAGCTCCTACGAGCAGTACTTC. Its protein product is CASSPLRSSYEQYF.